A selection of T cell receptor beta chains follows, all from one sample in a study of radiotherapy plus CTLA-4 blockade in lung cancer. Sequencing was performed with immunoSEQ multiplex PCR; in TCRdb, only in-frame clones are kept and a portion is missing. The sample records about 49,000 clones, approximately 73% being singletons. The starting material was peripheral blood, obtained from a patient treated with radiotherapy plus ipilimumab. These receptors came from a human donor with non-small cell lung cancer who had a complete response to radiotherapy plus ipilimumab. Each CDR3 is given with its conserved first and last residue. The order of the fields is D gene, J gene, V gene, clone size, CDR3 length, CDR3 protein, CDR3 DNA. The D gene is left open where the match is weak. Not every row has a clone size; where given, it reads once, few, many or a size class.

TRBD1 TRBJ2-7 TRBV11-2 - 17 CASSSRYRGIISYEQYF TGTGCCAGCAGCTCCCGCTACAGGGGAATTATCTCCTACGAGCAGTACTTC
TRBD1 TRBJ1-2 TRBV18 - 14 CASSPQGQLDGYTF TGTGCCAGCTCGCCGCAGGGACAGTTGGATGGCTACACCTTC
TRBD1 TRBJ1-1 TRBV11-3 - 15 CASSAYRGRDTEAFF TGTGCCAGCAGCGCCTACAGGGGGCGGGACACTGAAGCTTTCTTT
TRBD1 TRBJ2-2 TRBV30 few 16 CAWSPDRGQGPGELFF TGTGCCTGGAGTCCAGACAGGGGGCAAGGTCCCGGGGAGCTGTTTTTT
- TRBJ2-7 TRBV5-1 - 13 CASSEGVGGEQYF TGCGCCAGCAGCGAGGGCGTGGGCGGCGAGCAGTACTTC
- TRBJ2-1 TRBV4-1 - 19 CASSQESPRGTYSYNEQFF TGCGCCAGCAGCCAAGAGTCCCCCCGGGGGACTTACTCCTACAATGAGCAGTTCTTC
TRBD1 TRBJ2-6 TRBV5-1 - 18 CASSLSGQGASGANVLTF TGCGCCAGCAGCTTGTCGGGACAGGGGGCTTCTGGGGCCAACGTCCTGACTTTC
- TRBJ2-7 TRBV4-3 - 15 CASSQDPENSYEQYF TGCGCCAGCAGCCAAGACCCCGAGAACTCCTACGAGCAGTACTTC
TRBD1 TRBJ1-1 TRBV7-9 - 14 CAGSFRAGGTEAFF TGTGCCGGCAGCTTCAGGGCAGGGGGGACTGAAGCTTTCTTT
- TRBJ2-4 TRBV6-6 - 16 CASTVLWEKAKNIQYF TGTGCCAGCACCGTCCTATGGGAGAAAGCCAAAAACATTCAGTACTTC
- TRBJ2-2 TRBV19 - 15 CASSRAYSVTGELFF TGTGCCAGTAGTAGAGCATATAGCGTCACCGGGGAGCTGTTTTTT
- TRBJ2-5 TRBV4-1 few 11 CASSRGSEQYF TGCGCCAGCAGCCGAGGTAGTGAGCAGTACTTC
TRBD2 TRBJ2-3 TRBV19 - 18 CASSRGLAGGGNTDTQYF TGTGCCAGTAGTAGGGGACTAGCGGGAGGAGGGAACACAGATACGCAGTATTTT
- TRBJ2-7 TRBV27 - 15 CASSLLAGSSYEQYF TGTGCCAGCAGTTTACTCGCCGGGAGCTCCTACGAGCAGTACTTC
TRBD2 TRBJ2-1 TRBV6-1 - 14 CASRRTSGGNEQFF TGTGCCAGCAGGCGGACTAGCGGGGGTAATGAGCAGTTCTTC
TRBD1 TRBJ1-2 TRBV28 - 13 CASRGTGNSGYTF TGTGCCAGCAGGGGGACAGGGAACTCTGGCTACACCTTC
TRBD1 TRBJ2-7 TRBV6-5 - 14 CASSNRDSFSEQYF TGTGCCAGCAGTAATCGGGACAGTTTCTCCGAGCAGTACTTC